The 20 T cell receptor beta chains listed next were all sequenced from one sample in a study of tumor-infiltrating lymphocytes in primary liver carcinoma. Alongside blood RNA obtained from unsorted whole blood, germline DNA was also extracted. The authors made TCR beta cDNA from 400 to 550 ng total RNA with a constant-region primer. Three rounds of nested multiplex PCR with slightly modified ARM-PCR produced TCR beta libraries. The first two PCR rounds used TRBV1-TRBV30 primers with a Cbeta primer, around 10 cycles each. TCRdb processed the multiplex PCR reads anew with MiXCR; each CDR3 protein has one entry. The sample yields approximately 340,000 distinct CDR3 sequences, almost 65% seen once. The sequenced sample was peripheral blood. These receptor sequences come from a man aged 35 to 55 with primary liver carcinoma and hepatitis B virus infection.

About this clonotype itself: A read error may account for a junction end that differs from germline. The chain links TRBV4-1 to TRBJ2-2; D is perhaps TRBD2 (6 bases). The CDR3 spans 19 residues. Germline loops: CDR1 MGHRA, CDR2 YSYEKL. CDR3 residues: CASSQDGGKQFANSGELFF. CDR3 nucleotides: TGCGCCAGCAGCCAAGATGGGGGGAAGCAGTTCGCGAACAGCGGGGAGCTGTTTTTT.

J is TRBJ2-7 and V is TRBV10-2; D possibly corresponds to TRBD1 (6 bases). Germline assignment: CDR1 WSHSY and CDR2 SAAADI. This CDR3 has 14 residues. The germline V and J ends were trimmed by 4 bases and 5 bases, with 15 bases remaining between them. The CDR3, as DNA: TGCGCCAGCAGTGCCGGAGAGGGGGTCAACGAGCAGTACTTC. This encodes CASSAGEGVNEQYF.

At least ten counts were recorded for this clonotype. The rearrangement links TRBV6-2 or TRBV6-3 to TRBJ2-7, with D uncertain. V was shortened by 0 bases and J by 6 bases, with 3 bases between the two germline ends. The germline CDR1 and CDR2 sequences are MNHEY and SVGEGT. The CDR3 runs to 11 residues. This CDR3 is CASSYSTEQYF. The CDR3, as DNA: TGTGCCAGCAGTTACTCGACCGAGCAGTACTTC.

The rearrangement uses TRBV21-1 and TRBJ1-1. TRBV21-1 is flagged as a pseudogene. This CDR3 spans 15 amino acids. CDR3 nucleotide sequence: TGTGCCAGCAGCGGGGGGAGGGGACCGAACACTGAAGCTTTCTTT. As protein: CASSGGRGPNTEAFF.

V is TRBV10-3 and J is TRBJ2-1, with a possible D match to TRBD2 (5 bases). V was shortened by 11 bases and J by 2 bases, with 13 bases between the two germline ends. The CDR3 sequence is 13 residues long. Germline lookup yields CDR1 ENHRY and CDR2 SYGVKD. The CDR3 is CALQVGAYNEQFF. CDR3 DNA: TGTGCCTTACAAGTGGGAGCCTACAATGAGCAGTTCTTC.

As concerns this clonotype: The junction differs from germline at one of its ends, possibly a read error. The chain uses TRBV6-2 or TRBV6-3 and TRBJ2-1, with 7 bases identical to TRBD2. Germline CDR1 and CDR2: MNHEY and SVGEGT. There are 13 residues in the CDR3. CDR3 protein: CAGRHLADNEQFF. CDR3 coding DNA: TGTGCCGGCAGACACCTAGCGGACAATGAGCAGTTCTTC.

This clonotype has more than one count but fewer than ten. The chain is built from TRBV7-9 and TRBJ2-7, with TRBD2 matching 9 bases. The germline V gene has CDR1 SEHNR and CDR2 FQNEAQ (reference sequence). This CDR3 has 15 residues. The junction had 4 bases not matched to a gene; V was cut back by 1 base and J by 3 bases. This CDR3 is CASSLDSGSNYEQYF. CDR3 nucleotide sequence: TGTGCCAGCAGCTTAGATAGCGGGAGCAACTACGAGCAGTACTTC.

The chain uses TRBV6-5 and TRBJ1-1; D perhaps matches TRBD1 (5 bases). The CDR3 sequence is 14 residues long. The V end was cut by 6 bases, the J end by 1 base, with 12 bases between. Germline V CDR1 and CDR2: MNHEY, SVGAGI. The CDR3: CASRGRGTNTEAFF. The CDR3 DNA sequence: TGTGCCAGCAGGGGGAGAGGGACGAACACTGAAGCTTTCTTT.

This clonotype was seen at least ten times. This rearrangement joins TRBV6-1 to TRBJ2-7; either TRBD1 or TRBD2 may supply D (5 bases each). The V end lost 3 bases, the J end lost 5 bases, and 17 bases lay between the germline ends. Looked up from germline, CDR1 is MNHNS and CDR2 is SASEGT. This CDR3 is 15 amino acids long. CDR3 coding DNA: TGTGCCAGCAGTGAGCCGGGACCGGTTGTAAACGAGCAGTACTTC. Translating gives CASSEPGPVVNEQYF.

The V call is TRBV5-1, the J call TRBJ2-2; 8 nucleotides line up with TRBD1. The CDR3 is 15 residues long. Trimming removed 3 bases from V and 1 base from J; junction bases left unmatched: 2. Germline CDR1 is SGHRS and CDR2 is YFSETQ. The CDR3, as DNA: TGCGCCAGCAGCTCTGGACAGGGGAACACCGGGGAGCTGTTTTTT. This codes for CASSSGQGNTGELFF. The full variable domain, rest sourced from reference TRBV5-1 and TRBJ2-2, is KAGVTQTPRYLIKTRGQQVTLSCSPISGHRSVSWYQQTPGQGLQFLFEYFSETQRNKGNFPGRFSGRQFSNSRSEMNVSTLELGDSALYLCASSSGQGNTGELFFGEGSRLTVL.

Points on this clonotype: Just one base apart from a much larger clone, this may be a read error. This chain links TRBV10-3 with TRBJ2-5; no reliable D call. The ends were cut back, 0 bases at V and 5 bases at J, with 7 bases in the middle. The CDR3 runs 13 residues. The germline V gene has CDR1 ENHRY and CDR2 SYGVKD. The CDR3 region is CAISESWDETQYF. The CDR3 DNA sequence: TGTGCCATCAGTGAGTCGTGGGATGAGACCCAGTACTTC.

The rearrangement links TRBV11-2 to TRBJ1-3; D unresolved. CDR3 length: 15 residues. The germline gives CDR1 SGHAT, CDR2 FQNNGV. V was trimmed by 1 base and J by 8 bases, leaving 15 bases between them. DNA of the CDR3: TGTGCCAGCAGCTTAGTGGGGTTCTCTCGAGACACCATATATTTT. This gives the protein CASSLVGFSRDTIYF.

Of note for this clonotype: This CDR3 is missing its conserved last phenylalanine or tryptophan, likely due to a read error. The chain couples TRBV11-2 to TRBJ2-7; TRBD2 matches 7 bases. The trim removed 3 bases at V and 4 bases at J, leaving 6 bases unmatched. Germline loops: CDR1 SGHAT, CDR2 FQNNGV. The CDR3 consists of 14 residues. The CDR3 sequence: CASSFPSSGYEQYL. The CDR3 DNA sequence: TGTGCCAGCAGCTTCCCCTCTAGCGGTTACGAGCAGTACTTA.

On this clonotype itself: With a much larger clone just one base away, this may be a read error. V is TRBV6-6 and J is TRBJ2-3; D could derive from TRBD1 or TRBD2 (6 bases each). This CDR3 contains 15 residues. CDR1 is MNHNY, CDR2 SVGAGI, per germline (reference sequence). V lost 2 bases to trimming and J lost 2 bases, with 11 bases between them. CDR3 in amino acids: CASSYGAGHTDTQYF. The CDR3 nucleotides are TGTGCCAGCAGTTACGGGGCGGGACACACAGATACGCAGTATTTT.

Points on this clonotype: The conserved phenylalanine or tryptophan is not found at the CDR3 terminus, so this likely reflects a read error. The V call is TRBV11-2, the J call TRBJ2-7; TRBD1 is a possible D gene (6 bases). This CDR3 region has 15 residues. Trimming took off 0 bases at V and 7 bases at J, with 16 bases between the two ends. Germline V lookup: CDR1 SGHAT, CDR2 FQNNGV. The DNA for the CDR3 is TGTGCCAGCAGCTTAGATAGGGACACTTCTCGTGAGCAGTACCTC. Residues: CASSLDRDTSREQYL.

The chain links TRBV7-9 to TRBJ1-1; D uncertain. V gave up 6 bases and J gave up 6 bases, with 8 bases separating them. Looked up from germline, CDR1 is SEHNR and CDR2 is FQNEAQ (reference sequence). The CDR3 spans 11 residues. The CDR3 bases are TGTGCCAGCAGGTTGAGGGCTGAAGCTTTCTTT. This translates into CASRLRAEAFF.

V usage is TRBV30 and J usage is TRBJ2-3; D is unresolved. CDR1 GTSNPN and CDR2 SVGIG come from the germline V gene (reference sequence). The V gene lost 5 bases and the J gene lost 8 bases, with 11 bases spanning the gap. This CDR3 is built from 11 residues. The CDR3 here is CAWDSSPTQYF. The CDR3 DNA is TGTGCCTGGGACTCTTCTCCTACGCAGTATTTT. Variable domain in full (rest from reference TRBV30 and TRBJ2-3): SQTIHQWPATLVQPVGSPLSLECTVEGTSNPNLYWYRQAAGRGLQLLFYSVGIGQISSEVPQNLSASRPQDRQFILSSKKLLLSDSGFYLCAWDSSPTQYFGPGTRLTVL.

This chain connects TRBV28 to TRBJ1-2; 12 nucleotides agree with TRBD1. Germline trimming cut 5 bases from V and 4 bases from J; bases unmatched to any gene: 8. Germline V gene sequence: CDR1 MDHEN, CDR2 SYDVKM. The CDR3 consists of 16 residues. The CDR3 here is CASSPAGTGGLYGYTF. The CDR3 DNA reads as TGTGCCAGCAGTCCCGCCGGGACAGGGGGCCTCTATGGCTACACCTTC.

As to this clonotype: The final CDR3 position lacks the conserved phenylalanine or tryptophan, pointing to a likely read error. The chain joins TRBV29-1 to TRBJ2-1; the D gene could be TRBD1 or TRBD2 (5 bases each). Germline V gene lookup returns CDR1 SQVTM and CDR2 ANQGSEA. The length of the CDR3 is 11 residues. The DNA for the CDR3 is TGCAGTGCCCGGGACGGCTGGGAGCAGTTCTTA. It specifies CSARDGWEQFL.

The chain joins TRBV11-2 to TRBJ2-2, with 10 bases matching TRBD2. The CDR3 runs to 17 residues. The V gene's germline CDR1 is SGHAT and CDR2 FQNNGV. CDR3 region: CLSSRAAASGRSGELFF. DNA of the CDR3: TGTCTCAGCAGCCGAGCGGCGGCTAGCGGGAGAAGCGGGGAGCTGTTTTTT.